This T cell receptor (delta chain) was profiled in a study of Vδ1+ human thymocytes. Study-wide results and limits: Thymic TRG and TRD repertoires appeared highly polyclonal.

The template was reverse-transcribed extracted RNA. CDR3 amplicons came from multiplex PCR with pooled V-gene forward and constant-region reverse primers. TCRdb reanalysed the multiplex PCR reads with CATT. Among around 76,000 delta-chain clones listed, about 35% were seen once. After alphabeta T cell depletion, CD3+ Vdelta1+ Vdelta2- thymocytes were sorted. Sorted Vdelta1+ thymocytes were about 97% to 99.6% pure. In regard to this clone: Antigen unknown.

Germline lookup yields CDR1 TSWWSYY and CDR2 QGS. The CDR3 sequence is 15 residues long. V lost 10 bases to trimming and J lost 11 bases; unmatched junction nucleotides: 22. The rearrangement links TRDV1 to TRDJ1; TRDD2 agrees at 7 bases. Specimen: Vdelta1+ gamma-delta thymocytes from the thymus. The sample's subset: FACS-sorted CD3+ TCRalphabeta- TCRVdelta1+ TCRVdelta2- thymocytes. The TCR was taken from a boy younger than two who had congenital heart surgery. The CDR3 DNA reads as TGTGCTCCTAGGCCCCGATTCCTACGTAGGCTGTTTCTCATCTTT. Amino acid sequence: CAPRPRFLRRLFLIF.